The next 8 T cell receptor beta chains were all read from a single sample in a study of T cells after yellow fever vaccination. TCRdb redid the calling of the 5' RACE reads with MiXCR, one entry per CDR3 protein. The table includes over 250,000 distinct CDR3 sequences, approximately 5.2% detected once. Sequences were derived from CD4+ T cells sorted from PBMCs, sampled on the day of the yellow fever booster vaccination. These receptor sequences come from a man younger than 35 who received the YFV17D yellow fever vaccine.

V usage is TRBV29-1 and J usage is TRBJ1-3; D not certain. The V and J ends lost 6 bases and 0 bases respectively, with 12 bases between them. The CDR3 contains 14 residues. Germline CDR1 is SQVTM and CDR2 is ANQGSEA. The CDR3 region is CSVGGMLSGNTIYF. CDR3 nucleotide sequence: TGCAGCGTGGGAGGCATGCTCTCTGGAAACACCATATATTTT. Complete variable domain (other parts from reference TRBV29-1 and TRBJ1-3): SAVISQKPSRDICQRGTSLTIQCQVDSQVTMMFWYRQQPGQSLTLIATANQGSEATYESGFVIDKFPISRPNLTFSTLTVSNMSPEDSSIYLCSVGGMLSGNTIYFGEGSWLTVV.

This clonotype has more than one count but fewer than ten. This rearrangement joins TRBV4-2 to TRBJ2-2; weak D call: TRBD2 (6 bases). Trimming took off 4 bases at V and 6 bases at J, with 12 bases between the two ends. CDR3 length: 14 amino acids. Germline V gives CDR1 LGHNA, CDR2 YNFKEQ. CDR3 protein: CASSPHPGAGELFF. In DNA, the CDR3 is TGTGCCAGCAGCCCCCACCCGGGGGCCGGGGAGCTGTTTTTT.

The V and J genes are TRBV5-1 and TRBJ2-5, with D perhaps TRBD2 (6 bases). The CDR3 contains 15 residues. V was cut by 2 bases and J by 4 bases, with 15 bases left in between. Germline V gives CDR1 SGHRS, CDR2 YFSETQ. CDR3 bases: TGCGCCAGCAGCTTAAGCGGGCGGGCGCCAGAGACCCAGTACTTC. Its translation: CASSLSGRAPETQYF.

The chain uses TRBV2 and TRBJ2-3; D might be TRBD1 or TRBD2, each matching 5 bases. CDR1 is SNHLY and CDR2 is FYNNEI in the germline V gene. Trimming removed 6 bases at V and 3 bases at J, with 13 bases between. The CDR3 totals 14 residues. Written as DNA, the CDR3 is TGTGCCAGCAGAGCCGGGACCTCGACAGATACGCAGTATTTT. Encoded protein: CASRAGTSTDTQYF.

The J gene is TRBJ1-2, the V gene TRBV4-1; 9 bases agree with TRBD1. The trim removed 4 bases at V and 4 bases at J, leaving 10 bases unmatched. Per germline, CDR1 MGHRA and CDR2 YSYEKL. This CDR3 has 16 residues. The chain's CDR3 is CASSRVGQGKSYGYTF. The CDR3, as DNA: TGCGCCAGCAGCCGCGTAGGACAGGGGAAATCCTATGGCTACACCTTC.

CDR3 coding DNA: TGTGCCAGCAGTAACGTGGGGGGCTACACCTTC. This gives the protein CASSNVGGYTF. V and J are TRBV12-3 or TRBV12-4 and TRBJ1-2; D gene uncertain. With 5 bases removed from V and 8 bases from J, the gap between germline ends came to 9 bases. This CDR3 contains 11 residues.

This clonotype was seen ten or more times. The rearrangement links TRBV5-6 to TRBJ1-1; D uncertain. The V gene lost 3 bases and the J gene lost 12 bases, with 12 bases spanning the gap. This CDR3 is 11 amino acids long. The germline gives CDR1 SGHDT, CDR2 YYEEEE. CDR3 amino acids: CASSSYARTFF. Here the CDR3 DNA reads TGTGCCAGCAGCTCCTATGCGCGCACTTTCTTT.

This clonotype was seen many times. The genes are TRBV7-7 and TRBJ2-5; a possible D gene is TRBD2 (6 bases). The CDR3 totals 13 residues. The ends were cut back, 5 bases at V and 3 bases at J, with 10 bases in the middle. From germline, CDR1 is SSHAT and CDR2 FNYEAQ (reference sequence). Here the CDR3 reads CASSGRMEETQYF. Written as DNA, the CDR3 is TGTGCCAGCAGCGGGAGGATGGAAGAGACCCAGTACTTC.